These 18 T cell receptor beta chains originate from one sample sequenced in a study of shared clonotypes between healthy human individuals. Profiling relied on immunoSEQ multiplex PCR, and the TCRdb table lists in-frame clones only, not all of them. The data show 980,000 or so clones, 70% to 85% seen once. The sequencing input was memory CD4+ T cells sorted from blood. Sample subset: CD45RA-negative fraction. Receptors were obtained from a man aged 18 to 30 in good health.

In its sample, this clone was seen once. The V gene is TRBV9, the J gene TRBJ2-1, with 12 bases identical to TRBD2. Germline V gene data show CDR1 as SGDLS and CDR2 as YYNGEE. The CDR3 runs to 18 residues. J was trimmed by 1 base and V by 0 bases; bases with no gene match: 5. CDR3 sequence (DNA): TGTGCCAGCAGCGTAGGACTAGCGGGAGTTACGTCCTACAATGAGCAGTTCTTC. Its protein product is CASSVGLAGVTSYNEQFF.

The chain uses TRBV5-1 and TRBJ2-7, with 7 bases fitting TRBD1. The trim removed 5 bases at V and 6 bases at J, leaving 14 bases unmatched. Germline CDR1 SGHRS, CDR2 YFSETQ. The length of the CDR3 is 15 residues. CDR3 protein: CASRRTGESTGEQYF. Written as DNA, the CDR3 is TGCGCCAGCAGGCGAACAGGGGAATCGACCGGCGAGCAGTACTTC. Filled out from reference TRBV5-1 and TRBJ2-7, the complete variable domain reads KAGVTQTPRYLIKTRGQQVTLSCSPISGHRSVSWYQQTPGQGLQFLFEYFSETQRNKGNFPGRFSGRQFSNSRSEMNVSTLELGDSALYLCASRRTGESTGEQYFGPGTRLTVT.

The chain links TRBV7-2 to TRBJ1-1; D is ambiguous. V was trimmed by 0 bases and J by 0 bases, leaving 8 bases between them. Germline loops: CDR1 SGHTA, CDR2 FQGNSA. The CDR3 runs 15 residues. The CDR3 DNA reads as TGTGCCAGCAGCTTAGCGGAGAGCATGAACACTGAAGCTTTCTTT. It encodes CASSLAESMNTEAFF. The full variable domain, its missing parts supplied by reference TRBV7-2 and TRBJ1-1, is GAGVSQSPSNKVTEKGKDVELRCDPISGHTALYWYRQSLGQGLEFLIYFQGNSAPDKSGLPSDRFSAERTGGSVSTLTIQRTQQEDSAVYLCASSLAESMNTEAFFGQGTRLTVV.

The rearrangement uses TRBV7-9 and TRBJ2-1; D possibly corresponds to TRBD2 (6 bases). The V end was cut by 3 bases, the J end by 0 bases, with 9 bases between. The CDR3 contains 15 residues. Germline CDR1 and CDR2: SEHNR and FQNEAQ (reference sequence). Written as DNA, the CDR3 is TGTGCCAGCAGCTTGGCGGGGAGCTCCTACAATGAGCAGTTCTTC. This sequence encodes CASSLAGSSYNEQFF.

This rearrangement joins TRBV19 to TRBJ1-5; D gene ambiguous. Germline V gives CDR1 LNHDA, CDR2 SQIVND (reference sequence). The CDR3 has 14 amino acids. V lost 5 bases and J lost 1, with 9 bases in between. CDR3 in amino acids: CASSEGLSNQPQHF. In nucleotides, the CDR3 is TGTGCCAGTAGTGAAGGGCTGAGCAATCAGCCCCAGCATTTT.

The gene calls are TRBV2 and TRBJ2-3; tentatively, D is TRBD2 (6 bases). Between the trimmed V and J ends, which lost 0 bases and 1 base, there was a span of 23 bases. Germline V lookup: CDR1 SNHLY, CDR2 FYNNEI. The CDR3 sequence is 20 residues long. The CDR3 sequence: CASSEAGGGPKRPRTDTQYF. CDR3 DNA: TGTGCCAGCAGTGAAGCGGGAGGAGGTCCCAAGCGGCCCCGCACAGATACGCAGTATTTT.

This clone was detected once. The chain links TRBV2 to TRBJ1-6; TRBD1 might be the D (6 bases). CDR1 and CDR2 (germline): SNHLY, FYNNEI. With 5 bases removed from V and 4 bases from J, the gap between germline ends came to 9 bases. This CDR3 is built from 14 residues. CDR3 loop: CASSTGNYNSPLHF. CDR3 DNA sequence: TGTGCCAGCAGTACAGGGAATTATAATTCACCCCTCCACTTT.

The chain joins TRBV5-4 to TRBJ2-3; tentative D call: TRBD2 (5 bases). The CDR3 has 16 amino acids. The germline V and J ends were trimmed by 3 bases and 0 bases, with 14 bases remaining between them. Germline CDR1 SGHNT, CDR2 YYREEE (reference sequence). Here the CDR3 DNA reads TGTGCCAGCAGCTCTTCCGGCACTAGAAGCACAGATACGCAGTATTTT. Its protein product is CASSSSGTRSTDTQYF.

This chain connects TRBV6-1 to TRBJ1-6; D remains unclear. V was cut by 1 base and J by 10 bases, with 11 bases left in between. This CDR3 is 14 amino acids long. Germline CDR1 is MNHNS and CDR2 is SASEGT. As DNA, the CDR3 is TGTGCCAGCAGTGAAGACACAGTCTTCTCACCCCTCCACTTT. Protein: CASSEDTVFSPLHF.

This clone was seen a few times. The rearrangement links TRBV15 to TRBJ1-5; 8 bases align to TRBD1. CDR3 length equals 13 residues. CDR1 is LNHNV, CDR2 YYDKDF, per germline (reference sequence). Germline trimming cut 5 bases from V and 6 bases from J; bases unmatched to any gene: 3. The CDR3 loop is CATSVDRGQPQHF. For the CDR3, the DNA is TGTGCCACCAGCGTAGACAGGGGTCAGCCCCAGCATTTT.

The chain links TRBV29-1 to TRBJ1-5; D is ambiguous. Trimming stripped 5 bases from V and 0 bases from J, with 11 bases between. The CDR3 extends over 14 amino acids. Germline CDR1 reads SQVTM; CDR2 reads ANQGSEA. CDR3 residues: CSVRWTDSNQPQHF. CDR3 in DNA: TGCAGCGTTCGTTGGACGGATAGCAATCAGCCCCAGCATTTT. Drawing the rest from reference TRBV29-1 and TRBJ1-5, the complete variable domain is SAVISQKPSRDICQRGTSLTIQCQVDSQVTMMFWYRQQPGQSLTLIATANQGSEATYESGFVIDKFPISRPNLTFSTLTVSNMSPEDSSIYLCSVRWTDSNQPQHFGDGTRLSIL.

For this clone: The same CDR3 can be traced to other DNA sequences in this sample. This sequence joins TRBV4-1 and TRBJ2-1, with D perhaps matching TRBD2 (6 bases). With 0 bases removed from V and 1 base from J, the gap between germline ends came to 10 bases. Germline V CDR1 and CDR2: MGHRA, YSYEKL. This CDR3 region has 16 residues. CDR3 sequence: CASSQDVGGSYNEQFF. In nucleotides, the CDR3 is TGCGCCAGCAGCCAAGACGTGGGAGGATCCTACAATGAGCAGTTCTTC.

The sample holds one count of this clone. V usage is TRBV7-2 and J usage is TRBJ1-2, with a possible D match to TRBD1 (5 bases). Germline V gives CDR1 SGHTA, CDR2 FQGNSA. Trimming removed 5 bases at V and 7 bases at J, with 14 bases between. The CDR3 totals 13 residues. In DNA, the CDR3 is TGTGCCAGCAGCGTTCCGGGAGGGGTTGGCTACACCTTC. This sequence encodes CASSVPGGVGYTF.

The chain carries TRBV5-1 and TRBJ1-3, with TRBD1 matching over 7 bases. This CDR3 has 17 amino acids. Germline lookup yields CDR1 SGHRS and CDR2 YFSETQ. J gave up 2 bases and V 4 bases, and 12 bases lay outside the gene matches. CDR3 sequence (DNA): TGCGCCAGCAGCCTCCGACAGGGTGATAATACTGGAAACACCATATATTTT. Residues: CASSLRQGDNTGNTIYF.

CDR3 loop: CASSTRDPNEQFF. The CDR3 DNA is TGTGCCAGCAGCACCAGAGATCCCAATGAGCAGTTCTTC. The rearrangement uses TRBV7-2 and TRBJ2-1; unclear D gene. V lost 5 bases and J lost 6, with 11 bases in between. This CDR3 is 13 amino acids long. Germline V gene lookup returns CDR1 SGHTA and CDR2 FQGNSA. Supplemented by reference TRBV7-2 and TRBJ2-1, the full variable domain reads GAGVSQSPSNKVTEKGKDVELRCDPISGHTALYWYRQSLGQGLEFLIYFQGNSAPDKSGLPSDRFSAERTGGSVSTLTIQRTQQEDSAVYLCASSTRDPNEQFFGPGTRLTVL.

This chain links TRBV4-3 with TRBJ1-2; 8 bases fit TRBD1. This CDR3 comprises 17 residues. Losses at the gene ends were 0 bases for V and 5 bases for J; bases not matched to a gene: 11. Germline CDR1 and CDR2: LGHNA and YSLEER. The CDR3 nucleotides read TGCGCCAGCAGCCAAGATTTACTGGCAGGGGGCGGGTATGGCTACACCTTC. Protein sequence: CASSQDLLAGGGYGYTF.

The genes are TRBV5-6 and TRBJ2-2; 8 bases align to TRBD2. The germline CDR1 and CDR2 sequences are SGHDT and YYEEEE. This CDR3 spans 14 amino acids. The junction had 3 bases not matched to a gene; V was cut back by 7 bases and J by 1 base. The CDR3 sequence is CASGLAGNTGELFF. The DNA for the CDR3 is TGTGCCAGCGGGCTAGCGGGGAACACCGGGGAGCTGTTTTTT.

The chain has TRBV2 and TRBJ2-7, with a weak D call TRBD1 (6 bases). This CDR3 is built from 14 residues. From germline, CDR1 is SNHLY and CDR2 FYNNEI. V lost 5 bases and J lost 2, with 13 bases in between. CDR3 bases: TGTGCCAGCAGTCCCCGACAGGATACCTACGAGCAGTACTTC. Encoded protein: CASSPRQDTYEQYF.